The entry below describes one TCR beta chain. This clonotype is deemed medium-sized (0.01 to 0.1%). Its recognized antigen is unknown. Per-base qualities were not stored, and no clone one base away is much larger. The TCR beta CDR3 regions were amplified from RNA transcripts. The TCR CDR3 was subjected to a first round of RT-PCR using the HTBI primer set and the Qiagen OneStep RT-PCR kit. Libraries were constructed in a second round of multiplex PCR, after which size selection and purification were performed. Sequencing of the libraries was done on an Illumina HiSeq2000 using paired-end 100 bp reads. Under the source paper's analysis protocol: SOAPnuke was used to process the raw data, with reads discarded if the reads contained adapters or uncalled bases, had a mean Phred below 15, or lacked an exact constant-primer or identifier match. COPE v1.2.5 was used to merge the high-quality paired reads, and each unique nucleotide sequence was defined as a clonotype. MiTCR v1.1 was used to align clonotypes to the IMGT TRBV, TRBD and TRBJ reference segments. Only V-J combinations with frequency above 0.0001, covering about 99% of repertoires, were analysed. A TCS score was defined as the ratio between F50 (clonal expansion) and ExV (chaos), using BLOSUM62-based TCRdist between CDR3 peptides within each V-J. Welch's t-statistics and random forest reduced approximately 520 V-J features to some 14, which were used in a naive Bayes classifier (R e1071). The similarity between thyroid and blood repertoires was quantified using the Morisita-Horn index. The public sequencing data were trimmed at Q25 with fastp and processed into clonotypes with MiXCR by TCRdb, which kept only in-frame beta chains. CDR3 protein sequences are deduplicated, and each keeps its most common genes and DNA. TCRdb's processing, not the authors' own work, is the source of the V and J calls. The table for this sample lists approximately 58,000 distinct CDR3 sequences; around half of them were counted only once. Jointly, the top ten make up around an eighth of the sample.

The data were obtained in a study of T cells in Graves' hyperthyroidism and ophthalmopathy (dated by TCRdb to the late 2010s). For the wider study: Peripheral blood samples were taken at initial diagnosis, before any treatment was given. To identify TCR V-J signatures that set the groups apart, the researchers used a discovery cohort of 90 to 100 patients, made up of roughly 40 with Graves' ophthalmopathy and approximately 57 with stable Graves' hyperthyroidism. Prospective prediction of ophthalmopathy was tested in an independent validation cohort of fewer than 20 hyperthyroidism patients and around 16 patients who later progressed to ophthalmopathy. The approximately 98 discovery patients were randomly divided into training and test sets at a 7:3 ratio. In several Graves' hyperthyroidism patients, the study also compared T-cell repertoires from thyroid tissue with T-cell repertoires from blood. Once sampling was done, hyperthyroidism patients were given methimazole at a starting dose of 30 mg daily, whereas ophthalmopathy patients were given high-dose intravenous methylprednisolone. According to the paper, TCR Vbeta CDR3 sequencing was carried out on approximately 140 peripheral blood samples, which came from over 40 ophthalmopathy, some 73 hyperthyroidism and about 17 progressor patients.

The germline V gene provides CDR1 SNHLY and CDR2 FYNNEI. V is pared back by 6 bases and J by 1 base, with 11 bases lying between the germline termini. The CDR3 numbers 14 residues from cysteine through phenylalanine. The kept DNA is CDR3 alone, 42 bases in frame from the first base. Beyond this particular receptor, the publication reports: No statistical method was used to set the sample size in advance, and investigators knew the group allocation. A 13 V-J signature model separated ophthalmopathy from stable hyperthyroidism, with around 90% sensitivity and 81.08% specificity in cross-validation and 80%/75% in testing. Most expanded thyroid clonotypes (frequency above 0.001) were also detected in blood, suggesting blood repertoires may reflect thyroid immune responses. During validation, the model predicted progression to ophthalmopathy a median of about 6.5 months ahead of onset, with around 70% sensitivity and about 75% specificity.

Moderately to severely active disease, a Clinical Activity Score of at least 3, a NOSPECS grade of at least 4, and a duration under 3 months were present in ophthalmopathy patients. Any patient with an uncontrolled infection, another autoimmune disease, pregnancy or lactation was excluded. Diagnoses were established on the basis of clinical symptoms, serum thyroxine and TRAb, thyroid ultrasound, and orbital computed tomography. Ficoll-Paque density gradient centrifugation was used to isolate PBMCs from 8.5 to 10 ml of fresh peripheral blood. Total RNA was extracted with Trizol reagent, and quality was checked on an Agilent 2100 Bioanalyzer.

The sequence joins TRBV2 to TRBJ2-3, and the D gene may be TRBD1, 5 bases matching. The sample consisted of blood. The sequence was obtained from a young woman with Graves' ophthalmopathy. CDR3 sequence: CASRIKQGTDTQYF. The DNA reads TGTGCCAGCAGGATAAAACAGGGCACAGATACGCAGTATTTT.